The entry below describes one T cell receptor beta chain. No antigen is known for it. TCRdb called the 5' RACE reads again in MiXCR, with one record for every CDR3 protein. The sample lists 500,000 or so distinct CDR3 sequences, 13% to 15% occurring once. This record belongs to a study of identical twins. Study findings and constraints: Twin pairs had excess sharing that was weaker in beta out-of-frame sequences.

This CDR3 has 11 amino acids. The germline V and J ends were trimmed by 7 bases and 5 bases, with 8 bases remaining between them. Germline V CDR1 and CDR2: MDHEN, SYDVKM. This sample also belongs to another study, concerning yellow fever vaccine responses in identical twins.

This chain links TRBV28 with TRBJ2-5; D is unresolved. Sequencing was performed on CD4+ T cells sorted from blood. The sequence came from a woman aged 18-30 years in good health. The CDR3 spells CASTVGETQYF. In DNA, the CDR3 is TGTGCCAGCACAGTGGGGGAGACCCAGTACTTC.